The 25 T cell receptor beta chains given below trace back to one sample, sequenced in a study of T cells after yellow fever vaccination. TCRdb fed the 5' RACE reads into MiXCR, producing one record per CDR3 protein. The sample lists about 180,000 distinct CDR3 sequences, 5.5% to 7.5% occurring once. Source: CD4+ T cells sorted from PBMCs, taken on the day of the first yellow fever vaccination. These receptors came from a man between 18 and 35 years old who received the YFV17D yellow fever vaccine.

At least ten counts were recorded for this clonotype. The genes are TRBV20-1 and TRBJ1-4; D is perhaps TRBD1 (6 bases). The CDR3 is 17 residues long. The V gene lost 3 bases and the J gene lost 0 bases, with 17 bases spanning the gap. The germline CDR1 and CDR2 sequences are DFQATT and SNEGSKA (reference sequence). The chain's CDR3 is CSARGRGSSPTNEKLFF. The CDR3, as DNA: TGCAGTGCTAGGGGCAGGGGTTCCTCCCCAACTAATGAAAAACTGTTTTTT.

This clonotype was counted at least ten times. The genes are TRBV5-1 and TRBJ1-1; the D gene is possibly TRBD1 (5 bases). V was cut by 2 bases and J by 0 bases, with 8 bases left in between. The CDR3 runs to 14 residues. Germline loops: CDR1 SGHRS, CDR2 YFSETQ. Here the CDR3 reads CASSFDSMNTEAFF. CDR3 nucleotide sequence: TGCGCCAGCAGCTTTGACAGTATGAACACTGAAGCTTTCTTT.

The chain has TRBV3-1 and TRBJ2-1; 9 bases agree with TRBD2. With V trimmed by 0 bases and J by 8 bases, 14 bases remained unmatched. In germline, CDR1 is LGHDT, CDR2 YNNKEL (reference sequence). The CDR3 covers 18 residues. CDR3 sequence: CASSQEVGRTSAGYEQFF. The DNA for the CDR3 is TGTGCCAGCAGCCAAGAAGTTGGGAGGACTAGCGCGGGCTATGAGCAGTTCTTC.

This sequence joins TRBV6-5 and TRBJ2-1; tentative D call: TRBD1 (5 bases). Germline CDR1 reads MNHEY; CDR2 reads SVGAGI. The CDR3 is made up of 11 amino acids. Between the trimmed V and J ends, which lost 6 bases and 7 bases, there was a span of 7 bases. CDR3 in amino acids: CASRQVNEQFF. The CDR3 nucleotides read TGTGCCAGCAGACAGGTGAATGAGCAGTTCTTC.

This clonotype was picked up many times. The gene calls are TRBV7-6 and TRBJ2-2, with unresolved D. The CDR3 contains 13 residues. Trimming cost V 4 bases and J 4 bases, with 7 bases left between them. CDR1 and CDR2 from the germline V gene are SGHVS and FNYEAQ. CDR3 in amino acids: CASSSGVTGELFF. CDR3 nucleotides: TGTGCCAGCAGCTCAGGTGTCACCGGGGAGCTGTTTTTT.

This clonotype was recorded many times. The chain joins TRBV7-3 to TRBJ1-1, with 8 bases aligning to TRBD1. Germline assignment: CDR1 SGHTA and CDR2 FQGTGA. Losses at the gene ends were 5 bases for V and 9 bases for J; bases not matched to a gene: 8. The CDR3 runs 13 residues. The CDR3 here is CASSLGTGGKAFF. The CDR3 DNA sequence: TGTGCCAGCAGCCTAGGGACAGGCGGAAAAGCTTTCTTT.

This clonotype was seen ten or more times. This chain connects TRBV12-3 or TRBV12-4 to TRBJ1-1; no reliable D call. Trimming took 5 bases from V and 1 from J, leaving 14 bases between them. This CDR3 comprises 15 residues. CDR3 DNA sequence: TGTGCCAGCAGTCCACACCGACAATCGAACACTGAAGCTTTCTTT. This gives the protein CASSPHRQSNTEAFF.

The chain combines TRBV19 with TRBJ2-5; TRBD1 is a possible D gene (7 bases). There are 15 residues in the CDR3. The germline V gene has CDR1 LNHDA and CDR2 SQIVND (reference sequence). V was cut by 3 bases and J by 6 bases, with 17 bases left in between. Here the CDR3 reads CASSIGGTETKTQYF. The CDR3 nucleotides read TGTGCCAGTAGTATTGGAGGGACAGAGACGAAGACCCAGTACTTC.

This clonotype was found a few times. The chain recombines TRBV7-2 with TRBJ1-6, with D hard to call. The ends were cut back, 1 base at V and 10 bases at J, with 5 bases in the middle. This CDR3 comprises 12 residues. The V gene's germline CDR1 is SGHTA and CDR2 FQGNSA. The chain's CDR3 is CASSLERSPLHF. The CDR3 DNA follows: TGTGCCAGCAGCTTAGAGAGGTCACCCCTCCACTTT.

Only a few counts were recorded for this clonotype. CDR3 region: CAWSNGGAEDTQYF. In DNA, the CDR3 is TGTGCCTGGAGTAATGGGGGGGCAGAAGATACGCAGTATTTT. V is TRBV30 and J is TRBJ2-3; tentative D call: TRBD2 (7 bases). Trimming left V 2 bases short and J 5 bases short, with 14 bases between. This CDR3 comprises 14 residues. Germline loops: CDR1 GTSNPN, CDR2 SVGIG (reference sequence).

This clonotype was counted at least ten times. The chain uses TRBV4-3 and TRBJ2-1; perhaps TRBD1 as D (5 bases). Trimming cost V 0 bases and J 3 bases, with 15 bases left between them. The length of the CDR3 is 17 residues. Looked up from germline, CDR1 is LGHNA and CDR2 is YSLEER. CDR3 DNA sequence: TGCGCCAGCAGCCAAGATCCGTCAGGGCAGAACTACAATGAGCAGTTCTTC. This codes for CASSQDPSGQNYNEQFF.

This clonotype has a count of ten or more. The V call is TRBV20-1, the J call TRBJ2-7, with TRBD1 matching over 7 bases. Germline assignment: CDR1 DFQATT and CDR2 SNEGSKA (reference sequence). Trimming took 3 bases from V and 2 from J; bases not matched to a gene: 7. The CDR3 length is 14 residues. The DNA of the CDR3 is TGCAGTGCTAGGGGGGACAGATTAACCTACGAGCAGTACTTC. This codes for CSARGDRLTYEQYF.

The rearrangement uses TRBV7-8 and TRBJ2-1; 7 bases agree with TRBD2. The ends lost 5 bases at V and 8 bases at J; junction bases unmatched: 15. Germline V lookup: CDR1 SGHVS, CDR2 FQNEAQ. There are 16 residues in the CDR3. CDR3 loop: CASSLRAGTPRDEQFF. The CDR3 nucleotides are TGTGCCAGCAGCCTTAGAGCGGGGACCCCCAGGGATGAGCAGTTCTTC.

A few counts support this clonotype. The chain has TRBV15 and TRBJ2-3, with TRBD2 matching over 8 bases. This CDR3 has 16 amino acids. With V trimmed by 3 bases and J by 6 bases, 11 bases remained unmatched. Germline V gene lookup returns CDR1 LNHNV and CDR2 YYDKDF (reference sequence). CDR3 sequence: CATSRGLELVTDTQYF. CDR3 coding DNA: TGTGCCACCAGCAGGGGACTAGAGCTGGTCACGGATACGCAGTATTTT.

There are a few counts of this clonotype. The genes are TRBV7-8 and TRBJ2-3; TRBD2 matches at 9 bases. The CDR3 length is 16 residues. The V gene's germline CDR1 is SGHVS and CDR2 FQNEAQ. V was pared by 3 bases and J by 0 bases, with 4 bases of the junction left unmatched. The CDR3 DNA is TGTGCCAGCAGCTTCGAGCGGGGGGTTAGCACAGATACGCAGTATTTT. Its translation: CASSFERGVSTDTQYF.

This clonotype was observed at least ten times. The rearrangement joins TRBV7-2 to TRBJ2-3, with 7 bases identical to TRBD2. This CDR3 is built from 13 residues. From germline, CDR1 is SGHTA and CDR2 FQGNSA. With V trimmed by 5 bases and J by 5 bases, 4 bases remained unmatched. CDR3 amino acids: CASSPPSGDTQYF. The CDR3 DNA is TGTGCCAGCAGCCCCCCTAGCGGAGATACGCAGTATTTT.

This clonotype has a count of ten or more. The chain recombines TRBV5-1 with TRBJ1-1; possibly TRBD1 for D (5 bases). Germline V gives CDR1 SGHRS, CDR2 YFSETQ. CDR3 length: 13 residues. Trimming left V 5 bases short and J 0 bases short, with 8 bases between. CDR3 protein: CASRTDVNTEAFF. In nucleotides, the CDR3 is TGCGCCAGCAGGACAGACGTGAACACTGAAGCTTTCTTT.

In its sample, this clonotype was seen many times. CDR3 in amino acids: CSARFGGSRYEQYF. The CDR3 DNA sequence: TGCAGTGCTAGATTCGGGGGCTCTCGGTACGAGCAGTACTTC. The chain links TRBV20-1 to TRBJ2-7; D is possibly TRBD1 or TRBD2 (6 bases each). Trimming removed 2 bases from V and 4 bases from J, with 15 bases in between. The CDR3 totals 14 residues. Germline V gives CDR1 DFQATT, CDR2 SNEGSKA (reference sequence).

The table lists this clonotype with many counts. This sequence joins TRBV5-1 and TRBJ2-1; D is possibly TRBD1 (6 bases). The CDR3 is 17 amino acids. Germline assignment: CDR1 SGHRS and CDR2 YFSETQ. V was cut by 3 bases and J by 0 bases, with 16 bases left in between. The CDR3 sequence is CASSSLPTGSSYNEQFF. In nucleotides, the CDR3 is TGCGCCAGCAGCTCCCTCCCCACAGGGAGCTCCTACAATGAGCAGTTCTTC.

The sample holds a few counts of this clonotype. This chain connects TRBV18 to TRBJ2-2; D gene unclear. Germline-derived CDR1 and CDR2 are KGHSH and LQKENI. There are 14 residues in the CDR3. V lost 7 bases and J lost 0, with 9 bases in between. The CDR3 sequence: CASCENTNTGELFF. In nucleotides, the CDR3 is TGTGCCAGCTGTGAGAATACGAACACCGGGGAGCTGTTTTTT.

The chain couples TRBV11-2 to TRBJ2-6; 8 bases fit TRBD2. CDR1 and CDR2 from the germline V gene are SGHAT and FQNNGV. After removal of 3 bases from V and 4 bases from J, the junction contained 8 bases not matched to a gene. This CDR3 spans 17 amino acids. In DNA form, the CDR3 reads TGTGCCAGCAGCTTCCCCCGGGGGGGGCACGGGGCCAACGTCCTGACTTTC. Its protein product is CASSFPRGGHGANVLTF.

The V gene is TRBV6-2 or TRBV6-3, the J gene TRBJ1-5; a possible D gene is TRBD1 (5 bases). The germline V and J ends were trimmed by 6 bases and 0 bases, with 18 bases remaining between them. Germline lookup yields CDR1 MNHEY and CDR2 SVGEGT. CDR3 length: 17 residues. As DNA, the CDR3 is TGTGCCAGCAGGGGTCCAGGGCGGTCGTATAGCAATCAGCCCCAGCATTTT. Protein: CASRGPGRSYSNQPQHF.

This clonotype was counted only a few times. The chain is built from TRBV5-1 and TRBJ2-5, with a possible D match to TRBD2 (5 bases). This CDR3 comprises 16 residues. Trimming removed 3 bases from V and 4 bases from J, with 19 bases in between. Germline CDR1 reads SGHRS; CDR2 reads YFSETQ. The CDR3 region has the DNA TGCGCCAGCAGCTCCCGAGGAGGACCTCCTGGAGAGACCCAGTACTTC. Its protein is CASSSRGGPPGETQYF.

In nucleotides, the CDR3 is TGTGCCAGCAGTTACCTCCAGGTTCAAGAGACCCAGTACTTC. Translated, it gives CASSYLQVQETQYF. The chain employs TRBV6-2 or TRBV6-3 and TRBJ2-5; D is unclear. Trimming took 2 bases from V and 2 from J, leaving 9 bases between them. The CDR3 sequence is 14 residues long. Germline CDR1 and CDR2: MNHEY and SVGEGT.

This clonotype was detected many times. CDR3 protein: CASSPGSAQGNNEQFF. The CDR3 DNA follows: TGTGCCAGCAGCCCCGGGAGCGCCCAGGGTAACAATGAGCAGTTCTTC. The genes are TRBV6-5 and TRBJ2-1; maybe TRBD2 (6 bases). This CDR3 is built from 16 residues. The V end lost 6 bases, the J end lost 5 bases, and 20 bases lay between the germline ends. Germline V gene lookup returns CDR1 MNHEY and CDR2 SVGAGI.